The next 3 T cell receptor beta chains were all read from a single sample in a study of neoadjuvant anti-PD-1 for oral cavity cancer. Some clones are missing from TCRdb's copy, which holds only in-frame ones; the method was immunoSEQ multiplex PCR. The sample carries 33,000 or so clones, about 77% recorded once. Time point reported: after neoadjuvant nivolumab, at surgical resection. The input for sequencing was PBMCs, taken after nivolumab (anti-PD-1) treatment. The source of these receptors is a person aged 35-79 years with oral cavity squamous cell carcinoma.

This chain's CDR3 is CAIIGQYAGYTEAFF. CDR3 nucleotide sequence: TGTGCCATCATTGGTCAGTATGCTGGGTACACTGAAGCTTTCTTT. The J gene is TRBJ1-1, the V gene TRBV10-3; D uncertain. The CDR3 spans 15 residues. Germline V lookup: CDR1 ENHRY, CDR2 SYGVKD. Trimming shortened V by 7 bases and J by 3 bases, and 18 bases separated the two germline ends.

This clone has only a few counts. CDR3 region: CASRSLGNLANYGYTF. CDR3 in DNA: TGTGCCAGCAGATCCCTTGGGAACCTAGCTAACTATGGCTACACCTTC. The V call is TRBV11-2, the J call TRBJ1-2, with no clear D. The V and J ends lost 6 bases and 0 bases respectively, with 17 bases between them. The CDR3 is 16 amino acids. The V gene's germline CDR1 is SGHAT and CDR2 FQNNGV.

The gene calls are TRBV19 and TRBJ1-2; no definite D call. CDR1 and CDR2 (germline): LNHDA, SQIVND (reference sequence). The V end was cut by 8 bases, the J end by 3 bases, with 13 bases between. The CDR3 loop spans 13 amino acids. The CDR3 DNA follows: TGTGCCAGTTCACCGGATCTTTACTATGGCTACACCTTC. Protein: CASSPDLYYGYTF.